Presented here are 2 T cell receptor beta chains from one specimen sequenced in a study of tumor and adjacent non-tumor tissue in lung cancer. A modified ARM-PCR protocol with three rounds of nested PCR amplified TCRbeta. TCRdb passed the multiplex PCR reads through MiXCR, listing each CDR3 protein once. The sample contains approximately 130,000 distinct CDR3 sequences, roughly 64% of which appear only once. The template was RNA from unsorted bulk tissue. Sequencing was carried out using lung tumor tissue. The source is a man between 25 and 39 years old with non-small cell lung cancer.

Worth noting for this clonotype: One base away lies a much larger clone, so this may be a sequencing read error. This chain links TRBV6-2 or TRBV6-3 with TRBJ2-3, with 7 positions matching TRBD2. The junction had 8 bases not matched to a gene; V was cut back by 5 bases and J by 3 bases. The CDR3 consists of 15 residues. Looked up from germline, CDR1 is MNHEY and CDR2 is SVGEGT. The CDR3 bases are TGTGCCAGCAGTCAACTCGCGGGGGTGACAGATACGCAGTATTTT. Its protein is CASSQLAGVTDTQYF.

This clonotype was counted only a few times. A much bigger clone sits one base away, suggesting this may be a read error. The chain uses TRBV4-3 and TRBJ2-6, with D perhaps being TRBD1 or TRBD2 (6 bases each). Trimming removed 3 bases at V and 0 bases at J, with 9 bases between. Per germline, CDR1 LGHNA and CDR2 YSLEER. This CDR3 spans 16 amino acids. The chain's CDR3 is CASSHEGGSGANVLTF. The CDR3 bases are TGCGCCAGCAGCCATGAGGGGGGCTCTGGGGCCAACGTCCTGACTTTC.